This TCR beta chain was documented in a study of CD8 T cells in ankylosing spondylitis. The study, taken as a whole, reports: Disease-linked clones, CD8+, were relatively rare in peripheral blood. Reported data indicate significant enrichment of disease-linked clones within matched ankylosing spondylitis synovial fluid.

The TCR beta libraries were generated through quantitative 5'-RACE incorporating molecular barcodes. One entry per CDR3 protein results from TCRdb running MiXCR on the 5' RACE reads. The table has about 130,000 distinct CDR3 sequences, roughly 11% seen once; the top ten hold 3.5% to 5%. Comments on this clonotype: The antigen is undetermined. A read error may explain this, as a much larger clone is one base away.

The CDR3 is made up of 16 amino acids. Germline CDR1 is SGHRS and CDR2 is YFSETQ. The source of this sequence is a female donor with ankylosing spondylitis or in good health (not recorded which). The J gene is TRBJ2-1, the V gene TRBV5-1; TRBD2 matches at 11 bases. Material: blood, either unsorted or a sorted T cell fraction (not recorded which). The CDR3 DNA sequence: TGCGCCAGCAGCGCCGAACTAGCGGGGGCCTACGATGAGCAGTTCTTC. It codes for CASSAELAGAYDEQFF.